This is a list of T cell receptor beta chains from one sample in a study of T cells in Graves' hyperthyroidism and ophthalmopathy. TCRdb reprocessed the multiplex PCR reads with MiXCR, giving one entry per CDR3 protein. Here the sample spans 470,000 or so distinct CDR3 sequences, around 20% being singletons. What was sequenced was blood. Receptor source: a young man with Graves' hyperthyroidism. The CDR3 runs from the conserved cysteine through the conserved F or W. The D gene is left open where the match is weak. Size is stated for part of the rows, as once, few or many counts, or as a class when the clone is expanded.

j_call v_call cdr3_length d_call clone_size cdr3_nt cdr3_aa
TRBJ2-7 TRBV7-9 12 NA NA TGTGCCAGGAAACACAGGGCTGAGGAGCAGTACTTC CARKHRAEEQYF
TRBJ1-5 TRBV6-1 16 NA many TGTGCCAGCAGTGAAAGCCGAGGGATGGGCAATCAGCCCCAGCATTTT CASSESRGMGNQPQHF
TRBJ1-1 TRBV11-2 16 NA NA TGTGCCAGCAGCTTATATCTACAGGGAGGGGGCACTGAAGCTTTCTTT CASSLYLQGGGTEAFF
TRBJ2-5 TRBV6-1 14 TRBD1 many TGTGCCAGCACCCTGGGACAGGCCCAAGAGACCCAGTACTTC CASTLGQAQETQYF
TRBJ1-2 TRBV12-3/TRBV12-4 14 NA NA TGTGCCAGCAGTTCGGGGGCGCGGGAGGGATGCTACACCTTC CASSSGAREGCYTF
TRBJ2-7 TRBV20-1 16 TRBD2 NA TGCAGTGCTAGATCGGGACTAGCGGGAGGGCCCGGTGAGCAGTACTTC CSARSGLAGGPGEQYF
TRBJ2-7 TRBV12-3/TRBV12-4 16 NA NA TGTGCCAGCAGTTTAAGCCCCAGGGGTGGGGAGGGCGAGCAGTACTTC CASSLSPRGGEGEQYF
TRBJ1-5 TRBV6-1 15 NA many TGTGCCACCTCAGGGAAGGGAGGAGGCAATCAGCCCCAGCATTTT CATSGKGGGNQPQHF
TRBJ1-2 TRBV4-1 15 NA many TGCGCCAGCAGCCAAGCGGCAGGACACAACTATGGCTACACCTTC CASSQAAGHNYGYTF
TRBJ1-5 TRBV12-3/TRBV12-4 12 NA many TGTGCCAGCAGCCGCCACAATCAGCCCCAGCATTTT CASSRHNQPQHF
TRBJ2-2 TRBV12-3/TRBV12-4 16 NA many TGTGCCAGCAGTTTAGGTCTAGCTGGGCTCACCGGGGAGCTGTTTTTT CASSLGLAGLTGELFF
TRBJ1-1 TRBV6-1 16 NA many TGTGCCAGCAGTGTAATTGGGGGCTCAATGAACACTGAAGCTTTCTTT CASSVIGGSMNTEAFF
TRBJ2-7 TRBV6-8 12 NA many TGTGCCAGCAGTTACCCGCGAGTAGAGCAGTACTTC CASSYPRVEQYF
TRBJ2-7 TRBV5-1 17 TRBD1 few TGCGCCAGCAGCTTGGCCTCGGGGACAGGGGTGACCTACGAGCAGTACTTC CASSLASGTGVTYEQYF
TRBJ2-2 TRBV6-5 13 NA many TGTGCCAGCAGTCTTGGCTACACCGGGGAGCTGTTTTTT CASSLGYTGELFF
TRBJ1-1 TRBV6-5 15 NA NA TGTGCCAGCAGTTACTCGCATCTGGGGAACACTGAAGCTTTCTTT CASSYSHLGNTEAFF
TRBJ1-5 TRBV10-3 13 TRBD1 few TGTGCCATCAGTTTGGACAGGGAGGGGCCCCAGCATTTT CAISLDREGPQHF
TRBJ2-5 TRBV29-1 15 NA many TGCAGCGTAGAAGGCGTACGTGGTAACCAAGAGACCCAGTACTTC CSVEGVRGNQETQYF
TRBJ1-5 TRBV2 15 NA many TGTGCCAGCAGACTGATAGGACAGCCCTATCAGCCCCAGCATTTT CASRLIGQPYQPQHF
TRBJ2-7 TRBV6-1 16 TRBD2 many TGTGCCAGCAATCCGACTAGCGGGGGCCTCATGGACGAGCAGTACTTC CASNPTSGGLMDEQYF
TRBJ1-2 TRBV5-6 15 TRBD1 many TGTGCCAGCAGCTTGGCCGGGACAGGCCCCTATGGCTACACCTTC CASSLAGTGPYGYTF
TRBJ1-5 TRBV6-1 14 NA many TGTGCCAGCAGTCCACAGGGAACGAATCAGCCCCAGCATTTT CASSPQGTNQPQHF
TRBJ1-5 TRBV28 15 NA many TGTGCCAGCAGCCTCCACCAGGGTAGCGATCAGCCCCAGCATTTT CASSLHQGSDQPQHF
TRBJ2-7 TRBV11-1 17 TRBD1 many TGTGCCAGCAGCCATCCCAGACAGGGGGATTACTCCTACGAGCAGTACTTC CASSHPRQGDYSYEQYF
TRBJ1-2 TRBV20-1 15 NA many TGCAGTGCTAGAGTTCGACCCCTCGGCGGCTATGGCTACACCTTC CSARVRPLGGYGYTF
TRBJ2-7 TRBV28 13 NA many TGTGCCAGCAGTTCGGGACTTAACTACGAGCAGTACTTC CASSSGLNYEQYF
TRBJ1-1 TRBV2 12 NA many TGTGCCAGCAGTGGGGAGACGACTGAAGCTTTCTTT CASSGETTEAFF
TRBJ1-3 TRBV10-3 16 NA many TGTGCCATCAGTGAGTCGAGTACGATCTCTGGAGACACCATATATTTT CAISESSTISGDTIYF
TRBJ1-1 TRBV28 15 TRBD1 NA TGTGCCAGCAGTTCTCGGACAGGGGGCCTCACTGAAGCTTTCTTT CASSSRTGGLTEAFF
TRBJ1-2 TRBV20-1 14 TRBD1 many TGCAGTGCTACTGACTCAGGGGGCGCGGCTGGCTACACCTTC CSATDSGGAAGYTF
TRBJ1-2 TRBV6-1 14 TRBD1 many TGTGCCAGCAGTAGTCGGACAGGTTACGATGGCTACACCTTC CASSSRTGYDGYTF
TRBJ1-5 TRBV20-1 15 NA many TGCAGTGCTAGAGATTGGGGAGGAGGCAATCAGCCCCAGCATTTT CSARDWGGGNQPQHF
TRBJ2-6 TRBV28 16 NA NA TGTGCCAGCAGTGGTTATGTGGGCTCTGGGGCCAACGTCCTGACTTTC CASSGYVGSGANVLTF
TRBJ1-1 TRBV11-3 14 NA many TGTGCCAGCAGCCCAGAGGGGGGGAACACTGAAGCTTTCTTT CASSPEGGNTEAFF
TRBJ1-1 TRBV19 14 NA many TGTGCCAGTCGGGACACGCACCCGGGGACTGAAGCTTTCTTT CASRDTHPGTEAFF
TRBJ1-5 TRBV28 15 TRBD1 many TGTGCCAGCAGCTCCGGGACAGGGGCCAATCAGCCCCAGCATTTT CASSSGTGANQPQHF
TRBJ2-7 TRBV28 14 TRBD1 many TGTGCCAGCACCTCACCGGGACAGACCTACGAGCAGTACTTC CASTSPGQTYEQYF
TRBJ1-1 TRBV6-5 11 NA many TGTGCCAGCAGTTACGGCCGTGAAGCTTTCTTT CASSYGREAFF
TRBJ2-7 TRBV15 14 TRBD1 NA TGTGCCACCAGCACCGACAGGGAACCCTACGAGCAGTACTTC CATSTDREPYEQYF
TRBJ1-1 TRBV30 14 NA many TGTGCCTGGAGTGCGACAGGAATCGACACTGAAGCTTTCTTT CAWSATGIDTEAFF
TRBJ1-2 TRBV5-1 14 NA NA TGCGCCAGCAGCCCCTGGGCCCTCGGGGATGGCTACACCTTC CASSPWALGDGYTF
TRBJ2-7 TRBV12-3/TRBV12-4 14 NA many TGTGCCAGCAGTTTCAGCCTCCAGACCTACGAGCAGTACTTC CASSFSLQTYEQYF
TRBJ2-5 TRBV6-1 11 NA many TGTGCCAGCAGTTCCCTGGAGACCCAGTACTTC CASSSLETQYF
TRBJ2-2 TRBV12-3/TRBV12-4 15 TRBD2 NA TGTGCCAGCAGTCTAGGGACTAGTCACACCGGGGAGCTGTTTTTT CASSLGTSHTGELFF
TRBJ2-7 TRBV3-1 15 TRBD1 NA TGTGCCAGCAGCCTTCGACAGGGCAACTCCTACGAGCAGTACTTC CASSLRQGNSYEQYF